Shown below are 16 T cell receptor beta chains from a single sample sequenced in a study of shared clonotypes between healthy human individuals (dated by TCRdb to the early 2020s). The library was prepared using the immunoSEQ multiplex PCR assay. TCRdb retrieved this table from immuneACCESS and kept in-frame rearrangements only. Not all clones are present; in checked studies, unresolved V genes account for under half, and no reason is known for the remainder. For this sample the table gives a few million clones, of which 90% to 97% were detected only once. The top ten constitute less than 0.15% of the sample. Sequencing was carried out using naive CD4+ T cells sorted from blood. Explained via the paper, the cell subset or site label denotes: CD45RA+ positively selected. The receptors were sampled from a man younger than 30 in good health.

Here the CDR3 reads CASSTGHANTGELFF. The CDR3, as DNA: TGCGCCAGCAGCACAGGGCACGCGAACACCGGGGAGCTGTTTTTT. V and J are TRBV5-1 and TRBJ2-2; D possibly corresponds to TRBD1 (6 bases). Trimming removed 4 bases at V and 0 bases at J, with 10 bases between. The CDR3 covers 15 residues. Germline V gene data show CDR1 as SGHRS and CDR2 as YFSETQ.

V gene TRBV5-5 combines with J gene TRBJ2-5; D is possibly TRBD2 (5 bases). The V gene lost 2 bases and the J gene lost 0 bases, with 11 bases spanning the gap. The germline CDR1 and CDR2 sequences are SGHKS and YYEKEE (reference sequence). This CDR3 has 15 amino acids. The CDR3 DNA reads TGTGCCAGCAGCTTAATGGGGAGAAACCAAGAGACCCAGTACTTC. Its protein is CASSLMGRNQETQYF. Supplemented by reference TRBV5-5 and TRBJ2-5, the full variable domain reads DAGVTQSPTHLIKTRGQQVTLRCSPISGHKSVSWYQQVLGQGPQFIFQYYEKEERGRGNFPDRFSARQFPNYSSELNVNALLLGDSALYLCASSLMGRNQETQYFGPGTRLLVL.

This clone has just one count. This chain connects TRBV18 to TRBJ1-1; 8 nucleotides agree with TRBD1. Germline CDR1 KGHSH, CDR2 LQKENI. J was trimmed by 5 bases and V by 6 bases; bases with no gene match: 5. The CDR3 contains 13 residues. The chain's CDR3 is CASSNDRGTEAFF. CDR3 nucleotide sequence: TGTGCCAGCTCGAACGACAGGGGTACTGAAGCTTTCTTT.

The V gene is TRBV5-1, the J gene TRBJ1-3, with D maybe TRBD1 (5 bases). V lost 0 bases, J lost 0 bases, and 10 bases lay in between. The CDR3 runs 16 residues. The germline V gene has CDR1 SGHRS and CDR2 YFSETQ. CDR3: CASSLVGPYSGNTIYF. The CDR3, as DNA: TGCGCCAGCAGCTTGGTGGGACCTTACTCTGGAAACACCATATATTTT.

The chain uses TRBV7-3 and TRBJ2-3, with D uncertain. The CDR3 extends over 14 amino acids. V dropped 3 bases and J dropped 2 bases, with 9 bases sitting between them. Germline V lookup: CDR1 SGHTA, CDR2 FQGTGA. The CDR3 region is CASSLFPHTDTQYF. The CDR3 DNA sequence: TGTGCCAGCAGCTTGTTTCCCCACACAGATACGCAGTATTTT.

This chain joins TRBV6-6 and TRBJ1-6, with 10 nucleotides matching TRBD1. There are 16 residues in the CDR3. After removal of 4 bases from V and 9 bases from J, the junction contained 9 bases not matched to a gene. Germline CDR1 MNHNY, CDR2 SVGAGI (reference sequence). CDR3 nucleotides: TGTGCCAGCAGTTTAGGACAGGGGGATAGTATTTCACCCCTCCACTTT. This sequence encodes CASSLGQGDSISPLHF.

The chain uses TRBV28 and TRBJ2-5; 10 positions agree with TRBD2. Germline loops: CDR1 MDHEN, CDR2 SYDVKM. This CDR3 is 15 amino acids long. With V trimmed by 3 bases and J by 5 bases, 6 bases remained unmatched. The CDR3 reads CASSLWLAGEETQYF. The DNA of the CDR3 is TGTGCCAGCAGTTTGTGGCTAGCGGGAGAGGAGACCCAGTACTTC.

This chain joins TRBV29-1 and TRBJ2-7; weak D call: TRBD1 (5 bases). V was trimmed by 4 bases and J by 6 bases, leaving 13 bases between them. CDR3 length: 12 residues. The V gene's germline CDR1 is SQVTM and CDR2 ANQGSEA. The CDR3 protein is CSVARGVGEQYF. CDR3 DNA: TGCAGCGTTGCAAGGGGCGTCGGCGAGCAGTACTTC.

The chain has TRBV5-1 and TRBJ1-2, with D unclear. The V gene lost 1 base and the J gene lost 0 bases, with 4 bases spanning the gap. Germline V gene lookup returns CDR1 SGHRS and CDR2 YFSETQ. CDR3 length equals 13 residues. This chain's CDR3 is CASSLYANYGYTF. Here the CDR3 DNA reads TGCGCCAGCAGCTTGTACGCTAACTATGGCTACACCTTC.

V is TRBV19 and J is TRBJ1-4, with a possible D match to TRBD1 (5 bases). V was pared by 4 bases and J by 4 bases, with 13 bases between. The CDR3 is 15 amino acids. Germline CDR1 LNHDA, CDR2 SQIVND (reference sequence). CDR3 amino acids: CASSSSGGSNEKLFF. DNA for the CDR3: TGTGCCAGTAGTAGTAGCGGGGGGAGTAATGAAAAACTGTTTTTT.

The chain recombines TRBV7-9 with TRBJ2-3; 11 nucleotides align to TRBD2. V lost 4 bases to trimming and J lost 5 bases; unmatched junction nucleotides: 8. CDR1 is SEHNR and CDR2 is FQNEAQ in the germline V gene (reference sequence). This CDR3 is built from 16 residues. CDR3 loop: CASSYYLAGGGDTQYF. CDR3 bases: TGTGCCAGCAGCTACTACCTAGCGGGAGGCGGAGATACGCAGTATTTT. Filled out from reference TRBV7-9 and TRBJ2-3, the complete variable domain reads DTGVSQNPRHKITKRGQNVTFRCDPISEHNRLYWYRQTLGQGPEFLTYFQNEAQLEKSRLLSDRFSAERPKGSFSTLEIQRTEQGDSAMYLCASSYYLAGGGDTQYFGPGTRLTVL.

A note on this clone: Other DNA sequences in this sample translate to the same CDR3. This chain connects TRBV5-6 to TRBJ2-7, with D unclear. The CDR3 covers 12 residues. Between the trimmed V and J ends, which lost 1 base and 4 bases, there was a span of 6 bases. CDR1 and CDR2 from the germline V gene are SGHDT and YYEEEE. The CDR3: CASSLFGYEQYF. The CDR3 DNA reads as TGTGCCAGCAGCTTGTTCGGGTACGAGCAGTACTTC.

V and J are TRBV6-1 and TRBJ1-5; TRBD1 matches 10 bases. This CDR3 has 16 amino acids. Germline CDR1 and CDR2: MNHNS and SASEGT. The trim removed 4 bases at V and 9 bases at J, leaving 12 bases unmatched. In DNA, the CDR3 is TGTGCCAGCAGTGGATCCTTAGGGACAGGGGAAGGGCCCCAGCATTTT. Translated: CASSGSLGTGEGPQHF.

The chain couples TRBV6-4 to TRBJ2-7; D uncertain. The CDR3 loop spans 15 amino acids. Trimming took 6 bases from V and 3 from J, leaving 18 bases between them. Looked up from germline, CDR1 is MRHNA and CDR2 is SNTAGT. CDR3 DNA: TGTGCCAGCAGACAAAACTCGGGCGCGATCTACGAGCAGTACTTC. The encoded protein is CASRQNSGAIYEQYF.

A note on this clone: This specimen includes other DNA sequences encoding the same CDR3. The chain uses TRBV5-1 and TRBJ1-6, with D tentatively TRBD1 (6 bases). Germline loops: CDR1 SGHRS, CDR2 YFSETQ. Trimming removed 0 bases at V and 7 bases at J, with 11 bases between. The CDR3 length is 15 residues. CDR3: CASSLEGGYNSPLHF. In DNA form, the CDR3 reads TGCGCCAGCAGCTTGGAGGGGGGCTACAATTCACCCCTCCACTTT.

The chain links TRBV29-1 to TRBJ2-5; TRBD1 agrees at 7 bases. The CDR3 sequence is 12 residues long. J lost 5 bases, V lost 7 bases, and 7 bases had no gene match. CDR1 SQVTM and CDR2 ANQGSEA come from the germline V gene. CDR3 in DNA: TGCAGCGGATCGGGACAGCGGGAGACCCAGTACTTC. Its protein is CSGSGQRETQYF.